One sample yielded the 6 T cell receptor beta chains listed below, sequenced in a study of cytomegalovirus exposure and HLA in healthy donors. PCR was performed using 60 Vbeta and 13 Jbeta primers. Only in-frame clones appear in the TCRdb table, and some are missing; sequencing was by immunoSEQ multiplex PCR. Of more than 85,000 clones in the sample, approximately 70% were seen once. The specimen sequenced was PBMCs. Receptors were obtained from a woman between 70 and 85 years old in good health and CMV-seropositive.

The V and J genes are TRBV30 and TRBJ2-7; TRBD2 matches 10 bases. Germline CDR1 and CDR2: GTSNPN and SVGIG (reference sequence). The CDR3 has 14 amino acids. V was clipped by 5 bases and J by 1 base; unmatched bases: 5. In DNA, the CDR3 is TGTGCCTGGGGTAGCGGGGGGCCATCCTACGAGCAGTACTTC. Protein sequence: CAWGSGGPSYEQYF.

The rearrangement uses TRBV2 and TRBJ1-6, with 10 positions matching TRBD1. The CDR3 runs 15 residues. Trimming cost V 6 bases and J 7 bases; bases outside gene matches: 6. Germline V gene sequence: CDR1 SNHLY, CDR2 FYNNEI. In DNA, the CDR3 is TGTGCCAGCAGGGGACAGGGGTCGGGCAATTCACCCCTCCACTTT. Encoded protein: CASRGQGSGNSPLHF.

This rearrangement joins TRBV6-1 to TRBJ1-1, with TRBD1 identical over 12 bases. J was trimmed by 3 bases and V by 4 bases; bases with no gene match: 6. The CDR3 extends over 16 amino acids. Germline V CDR1 and CDR2: MNHNS, SASEGT. CDR3 sequence (DNA): TGTGCCAGCAGTGCTGGGACAGGGGGCGGGTACACTGAAGCTTTCTTT. This encodes CASSAGTGGGYTEAFF.

The chain uses TRBV4-1 and TRBJ2-1; D might be TRBD1 (5 bases). The V and J ends lost 2 bases and 13 bases respectively, with 21 bases between them. There are 15 residues in the CDR3. Germline V lookup: CDR1 MGHRA, CDR2 YSYEKL. CDR3 bases: TGCGCCAGCAGCCAAAAGATAGGGGCGGTTATCCCTCAGTTCTTC. This translates into CASSQKIGAVIPQFF.

The CDR3 here is CASSYSGQGKSYTF. DNA for the CDR3: TGTGCCAGCAGTTACTCTGGGCAGGGAAAGAGCTACACCTTC. The chain uses TRBV6-5 and TRBJ1-2; possible D gene TRBD1, 5 bases. Trimming took off 0 bases at V and 9 bases at J, with 14 bases between the two ends. Germline-derived CDR1 and CDR2 are MNHEY and SVGAGI. The CDR3 runs 14 residues.

The chain employs TRBV30 and TRBJ2-4; a possible D gene is TRBD1 (7 bases). V lost 5 bases and J lost 7, with 9 bases in between. Germline-derived CDR1 and CDR2 are GTSNPN and SVGIG (reference sequence). This CDR3 region has 11 residues. The CDR3: CAWAGGNIQYF. CDR3 nucleotide sequence: TGTGCCTGGGCAGGGGGGAACATTCAGTACTTC.